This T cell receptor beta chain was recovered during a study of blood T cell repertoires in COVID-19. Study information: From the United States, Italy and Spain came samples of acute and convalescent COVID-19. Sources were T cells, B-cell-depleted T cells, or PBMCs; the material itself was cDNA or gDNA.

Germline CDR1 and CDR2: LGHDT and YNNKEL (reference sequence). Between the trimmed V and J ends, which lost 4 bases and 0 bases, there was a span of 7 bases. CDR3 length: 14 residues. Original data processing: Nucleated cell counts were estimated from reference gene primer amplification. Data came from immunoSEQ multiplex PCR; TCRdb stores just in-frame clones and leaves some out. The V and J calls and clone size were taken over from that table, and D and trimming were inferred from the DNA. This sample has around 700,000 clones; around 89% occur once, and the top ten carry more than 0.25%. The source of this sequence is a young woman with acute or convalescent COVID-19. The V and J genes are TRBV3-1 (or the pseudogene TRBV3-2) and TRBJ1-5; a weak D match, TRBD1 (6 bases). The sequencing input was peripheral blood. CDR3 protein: CASSLGHSNQPQHF. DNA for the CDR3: TGTGCCAGCAGCCTGGGACATAGCAATCAGCCCCAGCATTTT.